One and the same sample provided the 8 T cell receptor beta chains below, sequenced in a study of shared clonotypes between healthy human individuals. CD45RO negativity and positive selection for CCR7 defined naive CD8 cells, a population that excluded terminally differentiated effector memory CD45RA+ cells. Produced via immunoSEQ multiplex PCR; TCRdb's table is partial and in-frame only. Of under 850,000 clones in the sample, 85% to 95% were seen once. Sequenced: naive CD8+ T cells sorted from blood. All receptors derive from a man younger than 40 in good health.

Written as DNA, the CDR3 is TGTGCCAGCAGCTCCCCGGGTCCGCAGTATTTT. This gives the protein CASSSPGPQYF. This chain connects TRBV9 to TRBJ2-3; no definite D call. Trimming removed 4 bases at V and 10 bases at J, with 10 bases between. Germline V gene lookup returns CDR1 SGDLS and CDR2 YYNGEE. This CDR3 region has 11 residues.

The chain uses TRBV11-2 and TRBJ2-3; D tentatively fits TRBD1 or TRBD2 (5 bases each). Germline V CDR1 and CDR2: SGHAT, FQNNGV. There are 18 residues in the CDR3. Trimming removed 3 bases at V and 0 bases at J, with 19 bases between. CDR3 amino acids: CASSFPSRGSSSTDTQYF. Here the CDR3 DNA reads TGTGCCAGCAGCTTCCCCTCCCGGGGCTCCTCGAGCACAGATACGCAGTATTTT. Based on the CDR3 plus reference TRBV11-2 and TRBJ2-3, the full variable domain is EAGVAQSPRYKIIEKRQSVAFWCNPISGHATLYWYQQILGQGPKLLIQFQNNGVVDDSQLPKDRFSAERLKGVDSTLKIQPAKLEDSAVYLCASSFPSRGSSSTDTQYFGPGTRLTVL.

The rearrangement links TRBV30 to TRBJ2-1; TRBD1 matches 7 bases. Germline V CDR1 and CDR2: GTSNPN, SVGIG (reference sequence). Trimming took 5 bases from V and 4 from J; bases not matched to a gene: 8. The CDR3 sequence is 14 residues long. CDR3 DNA: TGTGCCTGGGACCCGGGACAGTTTTACAATGAGCAGTTCTTC. This sequence encodes CAWDPGQFYNEQFF.

The rearrangement joins TRBV13 to TRBJ2-1; the D gene is possibly TRBD1 (5 bases). This CDR3 has 12 amino acids. CDR1 and CDR2 (germline): PRHDT, FYEKMQ (reference sequence). Trimming pared 3 bases from V and 10 bases from J, leaving 10 bases between. The CDR3 bases are TGTGCCAGCAGCTTCGGTAGGACAGAGCAGTTCTTC. Amino acid sequence: CASSFGRTEQFF.

CDR3 coding DNA: TGTGCCAGCAGTTCCATTCGGACAGGGCCAAGGGCCGGGACTAGCGGGAGGGCCTTAAAGACCCAGTACTTC. This codes for CASSSIRTGPRAGTSGRALKTQYF. This sequence joins TRBV28 and TRBJ2-5; 16 nucleotides line up with TRBD2. The CDR3 is made up of 24 amino acids. Germline V lookup: CDR1 MDHEN, CDR2 SYDVKM. The V gene end was trimmed by 4 bases and the J gene end by 6 bases; junction bases not matched to a gene: 29.

The chain is built from TRBV7-3 and TRBJ2-6; tentatively, D is TRBD1 (6 bases). Germline loops: CDR1 SGHTA, CDR2 FQGTGA. The CDR3 loop spans 17 amino acids. The germline V and J ends were trimmed by 0 bases and 1 base, with 10 bases remaining between them. Here the CDR3 reads CASSLTGGTSGANVLTF. The CDR3 bases are TGTGCCAGCAGCTTAACTGGGGGCACATCTGGGGCCAACGTCCTGACTTTC.

Points on this clone: A read error is likely here: a far larger clone is one base away. The V and J genes are TRBV5-4 and TRBJ2-5, with 7 positions matching TRBD2. The CDR3 is 14 amino acids. Germline V gives CDR1 SGHNT, CDR2 YYREEE (reference sequence). The CDR3 DNA sequence: TGTGCCAGCAGCTTCTCCAGCGGGAAGGAGACCCGGTACTTC. Translation gives CASSFSSGKETRYF.

V usage is TRBV28 and J usage is TRBJ1-2, with D unresolved. The V end lost 4 bases, the J end lost 2 bases, and 14 bases lay between the germline ends. Germline CDR1 MDHEN, CDR2 SYDVKM. The CDR3 runs to 15 residues. Written as DNA, the CDR3 is TGTGCCAGCAGTTCCCAGGAGGGAGTCAACTATGGCTACACCTTC. This encodes CASSSQEGVNYGYTF.